This T cell receptor (beta chain) was sequenced in a study of post-analysis software for immune sequencing data. In its sample, this clonotype was seen a few times. Its antigen remains unidentified. The TCR beta cDNA libraries carried unique molecular identifiers. Each CDR3 protein is one row after TCRdb ran MiXCR on the PCR reads. The sample lists about 430,000 distinct CDR3 sequences; roughly 38% were seen once. Whole-study results and caveats: Same-batch preparations were strongly co-clustered by F measure. Among four or five TRBV segments more frequent in patients than controls were TRBV5-6, TRBV5-1 and TRBV20-1.

Germline CDR1 is SGHTA and CDR2 is FQGNSA. The V end was cut by 4 bases, the J end by 10 bases, with 8 bases between. CDR3 length: 11 residues. The sequencing sample was made of blood. This clonotype was obtained from a girl between 2 and 10 years old with multiple sclerosis. V usage is TRBV7-2 and J usage is TRBJ2-1; D gene unclear. The CDR3 nucleotides are TGTGCCAGCAGCTCGGCCGGGGAGCAGTTCTTC. It translates to CASSSAGEQFF.